The entry below describes one TCR beta chain. What it recognizes is unknown. Mismatch with germline at one junction end may stem from a read error. This specimen belongs to a study of tumor-infiltrating lymphocytes in primary liver carcinoma. Unsorted whole blood yielded blood RNA, and germline DNA was extracted as well. With a constant-region primer, TCR beta cDNA was made from 450 to 500 ng of total RNA. Generation of the TCR beta libraries relied on three nested multiplex PCR rounds using slightly modified ARM-PCR. Each of the first two PCR rounds ran roughly 9 cycles with TRBV1-TRBV30 forward and C-beta reverse primers. One entry per CDR3 protein, called by TCRdb with MiXCR from the multiplex PCR reads. The top ten clones hold 6.5% of a sample with about 330,000 distinct CDR3 sequences, approximately 64% of them seen once. The CDR3 totals 12 residues. Germline V CDR1 and CDR2: SQVTM, ANQGSEA. Study outcomes and limitations: For tumor-adjacent and tumor-blood pairs, overlap was less than that seen for tumor region pairs. Relative to blood, tumors carried a significantly larger fraction of the repertoire in their top 250 clones (p = 0.039).

Sequencing was carried out using peripheral blood. The sequence came from a middle-aged man with primary liver carcinoma and hepatitis B virus infection. The J gene is TRBJ2-2, the V gene TRBV29-1, with D perhaps matching TRBD2 (5 bases). The CDR3 DNA reads as TGTAGCGTTAGAACAGACACCTGGGAGCTGTTTTTT. This translates into CSVRTDTWELFF.